Presented here are 5 T cell receptor beta chains from one specimen sequenced in a study of cytomegalovirus exposure and HLA in healthy donors. Researchers ran the PCR with 60 Vbeta and 13 Jbeta primers. TCRdb's copy holds only in-frame clones and misses some; the assay was immunoSEQ multiplex PCR. Its clone listing holds 20,000 to 25,000 clones. The sample consisted of PBMCs. Source of these receptors: a male donor in good health and CMV-seropositive.

The chain uses TRBV19 and TRBJ1-5; tentative D call: TRBD1 (5 bases). V lost 3 bases and J lost 6, with 15 bases in between. The CDR3 length is 15 residues. Germline V lookup: CDR1 LNHDA, CDR2 SQIVND (reference sequence). CDR3 residues: CASSMADAGPQPQHF. The CDR3 DNA follows: TGTGCCAGTAGTATGGCCGACGCAGGGCCTCAGCCCCAGCATTTT.

The gene calls are TRBV30 and TRBJ1-2, with a weak D call TRBD1 (5 bases). This CDR3 is built from 13 residues. Trimming removed 2 bases from V and 4 bases from J, with 11 bases in between. The germline CDR1 and CDR2 sequences are GTSNPN and SVGIG (reference sequence). The CDR3 loop is CAWSSGHSYGYTF. In DNA form, the CDR3 reads TGTGCCTGGAGTTCCGGACACAGCTATGGCTACACCTTC. Full variable domain (rest looked up from reference TRBV30 and TRBJ1-2): SQTIHQWPATLVQPVGSPLSLECTVEGTSNPNLYWYRQAAGRGLQLLFYSVGIGQISSEVPQNLSASRPQDRQFILSSKKLLLSDSGFYLCAWSSGHSYGYTFGSGTRLTVV.

The V and J genes are TRBV7-2 and TRBJ2-3, with TRBD1 identical over 7 bases. The CDR3 extends over 15 amino acids. After removal of 5 bases from V and 0 bases from J, the junction contained 5 bases not matched to a gene. CDR1 is SGHTA, CDR2 FQGNSA, per germline. The CDR3 loop reads CASSLQGISTDTQYF. CDR3 sequence (DNA): TGTGCCAGCAGCCTACAGGGGATTAGCACAGATACGCAGTATTTT.

This chain uses TRBV4-1 with TRBJ1-5, with 8 bases aligning to TRBD1. Germline V gene sequence: CDR1 MGHRA, CDR2 YSYEKL. CDR3 length: 15 amino acids. J lost 7 bases, V lost 0 bases, and 5 bases had no gene match. The CDR3 DNA follows: TGCGCCAGCAGCCAAGACAGGGGGCTGGGGCAGCCCCAGCATTTT. It encodes CASSQDRGLGQPQHF.

The chain uses TRBV11-2 and TRBJ2-5; TRBD1 agrees at 8 bases. After removal of 0 bases from V and 7 bases from J, the junction contained 7 bases not matched to a gene. Germline values: CDR1 SGHAT, CDR2 FQNNGV. The CDR3 is made up of 15 amino acids. This CDR3 is CASSLDSTGVVTQYF. For the CDR3, the DNA is TGTGCCAGCAGCTTAGACTCGACAGGGGTTGTGACCCAGTACTTC.